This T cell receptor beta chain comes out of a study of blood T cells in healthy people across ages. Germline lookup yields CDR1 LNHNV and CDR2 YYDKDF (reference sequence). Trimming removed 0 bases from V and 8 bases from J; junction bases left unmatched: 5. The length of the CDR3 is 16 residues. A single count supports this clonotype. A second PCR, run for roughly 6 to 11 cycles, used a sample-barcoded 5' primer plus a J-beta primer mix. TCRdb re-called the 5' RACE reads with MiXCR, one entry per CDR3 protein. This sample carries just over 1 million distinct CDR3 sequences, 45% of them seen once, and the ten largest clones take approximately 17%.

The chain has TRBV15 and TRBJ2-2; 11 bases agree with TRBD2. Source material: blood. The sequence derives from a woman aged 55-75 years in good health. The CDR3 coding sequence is TGTGCCACCAGCAGAGAAATTCTAGCGGGAGGAGGGGAGCTGTTTTTT. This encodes CATSREILAGGGELFF.